This T cell receptor beta chain was sequenced in a study of T cells in Graves' hyperthyroidism and ophthalmopathy (dated by TCRdb to 2018 to 2020). With respect to the entire study: Peripheral blood was sampled at the time of initial diagnosis, prior to any treatment. According to the paper, TCR Vbeta CDR3 sequencing was carried out on over 130 peripheral blood samples, which came from more than 40 ophthalmopathy, under 85 hyperthyroidism and roughly 17 progressor patients. Whether ophthalmopathy could be predicted prospectively was tested in an independent validation cohort made up of about 20 hyperthyroidism patients plus 17 patients who later progressed to ophthalmopathy. After blood sampling, hyperthyroidism patients were treated with methimazole at a starting dose of 30 mg daily, and ophthalmopathy patients were treated with high-dose intravenous methylprednisolone. The 75 to 100 discovery patients were randomly split 7:3 into training and test sets. A discovery cohort of roughly 100 patients, about 40 with Graves' ophthalmopathy and about 58 with stable Graves' hyperthyroidism, was used to find distinguishing TCR V-J signatures. In addition, the study compared T-cell repertoires in thyroid tissue and in blood from over 5 Graves' hyperthyroidism patients. Beyond this particular receptor, the publication reports: In validation, progression to ophthalmopathy was predicted by the model with nearly 71% sensitivity and 72% to 80% specificity, a median of approximately 7.1 months before onset. No statistical method was used to set the sample size in advance, and investigators knew the group allocation. Most expanded thyroid clonotypes (frequency above 0.001) were also found in blood, which suggests that blood repertoires may mirror thyroid immune responses. A model built on a 13 V-J signature distinguished ophthalmopathy from stable hyperthyroidism, reaching 85% to 90% sensitivity and about 81% specificity in cross-validation and 80%/75% in testing.

Ophthalmopathy patients had moderately to severely active disease, with a Clinical Activity Score of 3 or more, a NOSPECS grade of 4 or more, and a disease duration of less than 3 months. Patients with uncontrolled infections, other autoimmune diseases, pregnancy or lactation were excluded. Diagnoses were established on the basis of clinical symptoms, serum thyroxine and TRAb, thyroid ultrasound, and orbital computed tomography. PBMCs were isolated from roughly 10 ml of fresh peripheral blood by Ficoll-Paque density gradient centrifugation. Trizol reagent was used to extract total RNA, and RNA quality was then checked on an Agilent 2100 Bioanalyzer. V is cut back by 0 bases and J by 6 bases, with 4 bases in the junction unmatched. The CDR3 sequence holds 15 residues, the cysteine and phenylalanine included. The DNA shown is the 45-base CDR3, in frame from base 1. CDR1 SGHRS and CDR2 YFSETQ were looked up in the germline V gene.

TCR beta CDR3 regions were amplified from RNA transcripts. A first-round RT-PCR of the TCR CDR3 used the HTBI primer set with the Qiagen OneStep RT-PCR kit. Libraries were constructed in a second round of multiplex PCR, after which size selection and purification were carried out. Sequencing of the libraries was done on an Illumina HiSeq2000 using paired-end 100 bp reads. The paper's processing steps were these. Raw data were processed with SOAPnuke, discarding reads with adapters, uncalled bases, mean Phred below 15, or no exact constant-primer or identifier match. COPE v1.2.5 was used to merge the high-quality paired reads, and each unique nucleotide sequence was defined as a clonotype. Clonotypes were aligned to IMGT TRBV, TRBD and TRBJ reference segments using MiTCR v1.1. The analysis was restricted to V-J combinations with a frequency above 0.0001, which together covered 99.2% of the repertoires. A TCS score was defined as the ratio of F50 (clonal expansion) to E x V (chaos), with BLOSUM62-based TCRdist applied between CDR3 peptides within each V-J. Welch's t-statistics and random forest reduced just over 500 V-J features to roughly 13, which were used in a naive Bayes classifier (R e1071). Clones were called with MiXCR by TCRdb after fastp trimmed the public reads at Q25, and only in-frame beta chains were retained. Each entry merges the rows of one CDR3 protein and shows their most common DNA and genes. These V and J calls originate from TCRdb's pipeline instead of the authors' own analysis. The sample profile shows 700,000 or so distinct CDR3 sequences; roughly 15% of them were found once. Around an eighth of the sample is in the top ten clones.

A few counts support this clonotype. Its antigen is unknown. Nothing much larger sits one base from this clone, and base qualities are not available. This TCR was sampled from a woman aged 45-65 years with Graves' ophthalmopathy. This sequence uses TRBV5-1 and TRBJ2-2; the central 8 bases match TRBD2. Sequencing was done on a sample of blood. CDR3 loop: CASSLGREGPGELFF. The DNA sequence is TGCGCCAGCAGCTTGGGTCGGGAGGGGCCCGGGGAGCTGTTTTTT. Supplemented by the reference TRBV5-1 and TRBJ2-2 proteins around the CDR3, the complete variable domain is KAGVTQTPRYLIKTRGQQVTLSCSPISGHRSVSWYQQTPGQGLQFLFEYFSETQRNKGNFPGRFSGRQFSNSRSEMNVSTLELGDSALYLCASSLGREGPGELFFGEGSRLTVL.